This entry features one T cell receptor beta chain sequence. The data stem from a study of T cells in Graves' hyperthyroidism and ophthalmopathy. Turning to the study itself: Prior to any treatment, at the point of initial diagnosis, peripheral blood was collected.

Patients were excluded for uncontrolled infection, other autoimmune disease, pregnancy or lactation. Diagnosing involved the use of clinical symptoms, serum thyroxine and TRAb, thyroid ultrasound and orbital computed tomography. The authors took PBMCs from about 9.5 ml fresh peripheral blood. This CDR3 is built from 10 residues. The germline V gene has CDR1 MGHRA and CDR2 YSYEKL. The V gene lost 4 bases and the J gene lost 6 bases, with 4 bases spanning the gap. TCR beta CDR3 regions were amplified from RNA. The HTBI set primed first-round TCR CDR3 RT-PCR. One entry per CDR3 protein results from TCRdb running MiXCR on the multiplex PCR reads. The sample lists around 190,000 distinct CDR3 sequences; roughly a sixth were seen once.

The genes are TRBV4-1 and TRBJ2-7; D not resolved. This sequence originates from a woman aged 45-65 years with Graves' hyperthyroidism. The sequenced material came from blood. As DNA, the CDR3 is TGCGCCAGCAGCCCTACCGAGCAGTACTTC. It specifies CASSPTEQYF.